This T cell receptor (beta chain) stems from a study of graft-versus-host responses after intestinal transplantation. Trimming took off 5 bases at V and 1 base at J, with 14 bases between the two ends. This CDR3 has 15 amino acids. Per germline, CDR1 MNHEY and CDR2 SVGAGI. Study results and limitations: GvH clones turned up in recipient marrow; some had shown up first in ileum or blood.

Assay: immunoSEQ multiplex PCR; the TCRdb copy retains only in-frame clones and omits some. The sample carries almost 20,000 clones, around nine tenths recorded once. Details on this clone: Its antigen remains unidentified.

The J gene is TRBJ1-1, the V gene TRBV6-5; D may be TRBD1 (5 bases). This receptor was obtained from a human patient who received an intestinal transplant, so some T cells may come from the graft donor. The source was PBMCs, collected more than 220 days after intestinal transplant. In DNA form, the CDR3 reads TGTGCCAGCAGTGCGGGGGGGTACTCGAACACTGAAGCTTTCTTT. Translation: CASSAGGYSNTEAFF.